Listed here is a single TCR beta chain. The antigen is unknown. The CDR3 has 14 residues. Germline loops: CDR1 MGHDK, CDR2 SYGVNS. Trimming stripped 1 base from V and 4 bases from J, with 10 bases between. Produced via immunoSEQ multiplex PCR; TCRdb's table is partial and in-frame only. Counted here are 52,000 or so clones, less than 90% occurring once; the ten biggest clones make up around 0.65%. The sample originates from a study of OX40 agonist ivuxolimab in advanced cancers. Across the whole study: Patients were roughly 83% male with ages roughly 20 to 85, mean 60. Eligibility rules accepted prior anti-PD-1, anti-PD-L1 or anti-CTLA-4 therapy, and over 35% had some.

General study findings and limits: Antigens targeted by the expanded peripheral T cells were not determined. Compared with others, partial responders at 0.1-3.0 mg/kg displayed clonal expansion among the lowest.

This receptor was identified in an adult with an advanced solid tumor such as melanoma, head and neck, liver or kidney cancer. V usage is TRBV25-1 and J usage is TRBJ1-1, with D hard to call. Specimen: CD4+ or CD8+ T cells sorted from blood, collected in a trial of the OX40 agonist ivuxolimab. DNA for the CDR3: TGTGCCAGCAGTGAATCTCGGGGTTTCACTGAAGCTTTCTTT. Its translation: CASSESRGFTEAFF.